The clone carrying this TCR beta chain came up many times. Antigen specificity is unknown. This CDR3 is also generated by other DNA sequences in the sample. This specimen comes from a study of shared clonotypes between healthy human individuals. Study-wide points: Naive subsets typically showed greater estimated richness than memory subsets. Clonotypes that were shared across a few donors made up around 5% of naive CD4 clonotypes.

Profiled with immunoSEQ multiplex PCR; TCRdb holds only in-frame clones, not every one. The sample consists of about 680,000 clones, approximately 73% of them appearing once. Germline CDR1 MGHRA, CDR2 YSYEKL. V lost 0 bases and J lost 0, with 3 bases in between. The CDR3 is made up of 14 amino acids. The sample was memory CD4+ T cells sorted from blood. Subset noted: CD45RA-negative fraction. The chain is built from TRBV4-1 and TRBJ1-5; D remains ambiguous. The source of this sequence is a woman aged 25 to 45 in good health. The CDR3 spells CASSQDFSNQPQHF. CDR3 DNA sequence: TGCGCCAGCAGCCAAGATTTTAGCAATCAGCCCCAGCATTTT.